The source of this T cell receptor (beta chain) is a study of cytomegalovirus exposure and HLA in healthy donors. Looked up from germline, CDR1 is SGHRS and CDR2 is YFSETQ. This CDR3 comprises 17 residues. V shed 0 bases and J shed 0 bases, with 13 bases lying between them. Primers for the PCR totalled 60 Vbeta and 13 Jbeta. The assay was immunoSEQ multiplex PCR, and TCRdb's table has in-frame clones only and misses some. The sample consists of about 110,000 clones, about 80% of them appearing once. Sequencing was carried out using PBMCs. This clonotype originated in a woman aged 60-70 years in good health and CMV-seropositive. The rearrangement links TRBV5-1 to TRBJ1-3, with a possible D match to TRBD1 (5 bases). CDR3 in amino acids: CASSLVGGRISGNTIYF. CDR3 nucleotide sequence: TGCGCCAGCAGCTTGGTGGGGGGACGTATCTCTGGAAACACCATATATTTT.